The source of this TCR beta chain is a study of blood T cell repertoires in COVID-19 (dated by TCRdb to between 2020 and 2021). Background for the entire study: The collaborator samples originated in the United States, Italy and Spain and spanned the acute and convalescent phases of COVID-19. The material from the prospective study consisted of cDNA or gDNA derived from T cells, B-cell-depleted T cells, or PBMCs. Deeply sampled blood TCRbeta repertoires from subjects exposed to, actively infected with, or recovered from COVID-19 were included in the dataset. A freely available public database, intended as a resource for researchers studying the immune response to SARS-CoV-2, is where the repertoires were released. The samples were drawn from the first 160 participants of the ongoing ImmuneRACE study and from 950 to 1,500 subjects provided by 6 global collaborators. The sample metadata nearly always contained a de-identified subject ID, COVID-19 status, age in years and sex. HLA class I and class II types, where available, came from metadata supplied by the sample provider rather than from assay-based typing. Summary of the overall study and its limitations: The quantity of clinical and demographic metadata differed by source and by participant and was supplied without curation.

Taken from cysteine to phenylalanine, the CDR3 has 18 residues. Only CDR3 DNA is held: 54 bases, read in frame from base 1. The immunoSEQ Assay, a bias-controlled multiplex PCR, was used to amplify TCRbeta CDR3 regions from genomic DNA. The published analysis was carried out like this. Nucleated cell counts per sample were estimated from amplification of reference gene primers within the assay. To quantify the absolute abundance of each unique TCRbeta CDR3 rearrangement, sequence reads were collapsed and filtered. Productive Simpson clonality was computed per sample as the square root of Simpson's diversity index over productive rearrangements. The source is immuneACCESS, and TCRdb retained only in-frame sequences with V and J called. Part of the clones is not carried over; for the studies checked, unresolved V genes explain less than half of this, and the remainder is unexplained. V and J calls and clone size follow that table, whereas D and trimming were derived from the DNA. Present in this sample are 45,000 to 55,000 clones, around four fifths of which were seen just once. The ten largest clones take up about 5.8% of the sample.

Each collaborating institution followed its own protocols to collect whole blood in K2EDTA tubes. For TCRbeta analysis, collaborators shipped samples in one of three forms: frozen whole blood, isolated PBMCs, or DNA extracted from either of those sample types. About this clone: This clone's antigen is unknown. Base qualities are not at hand, and no much larger clone is one base apart.

What was sequenced was peripheral blood. The clonotype was recovered from a human donor in a cohort sampled during active COVID-19. Rearrangement joined TRBV7-5 to TRBJ2-7; the D call of TRBD2 is as the table states it, not checked on the DNA. TRBV7-5 is noted as a pseudogene. In nucleotide form, the sequence is TGTGTCAGAAATAAACAGGCGGTCCAGGGACTGCCTATCCACGAGCAGTACTTC. The resulting protein is CVRNKQAVQGLPIHEQYF.